This is a list of T cell receptor beta chains from one sample in a study of early T cells in non-severe SARS-CoV-2 infection. TCRdb re-derived calls from the 5' RACE reads in MiXCR, one entry per CDR3 protein. The table shows around 50,000 distinct CDR3 sequences, with 6.5% to 9.5% occurring only once. Sequencing was performed on whole blood. These receptors were collected from an adult who was a healthcare worker with PCR-confirmed SARS-CoV-2 infection or an uninfected control (not recorded which). Each CDR3 is given with its conserved first and last residue. A D gene is named only where the DNA matches it firmly. Clone size is not always given. Where it is, it says once, few, many or a class for expanded clones.

v_gene,j_gene,abundance,d_gene,CDR3aa,CDR3nt
TRBV9,TRBJ2-5,many,-,CASSVENSQRRETQYF,TGTGCCAGCAGCGTAGAAAACAGTCAGCGTCGGGAGACCCAGTACTTC
TRBV29-1,TRBJ1-1,-,-,CSVERGGTEAFF,TGCAGCGTTGAAAGGGGGGGCACTGAAGCTTTCTTT
TRBV27,TRBJ2-1,-,TRBD2,CASSRRGGLYNEQFF,TGTGCCAGCAGTCGACGGGGGGGGCTTTACAATGAGCAGTTCTTC
TRBV7-8,TRBJ1-6,few,TRBD1,CASSRTGGRDSPLHF,TGTGCCAGCAGCCGGACAGGGGGAAGAGATTCACCCCTCCACTTT
TRBV20-1,TRBJ1-3,many,-,CSASRQTPRTGNTIYF,TGCAGTGCTTCTAGGCAGACACCTAGGACTGGAAACACCATATATTTT
TRBV12-3/TRBV12-4,TRBJ2-1,many,-,CASTVDSEQFF,TGTGCCAGCACCGTGGACAGCGAGCAGTTCTTC
TRBV28,TRBJ2-5,many,-,CASSYQETQYF,TGTGCCAGCAGCTACCAAGAGACCCAGTACTTC
TRBV20-1,TRBJ2-1,many,TRBD1,CSANRQGWNEQFF,TGCAGTGCTAATAGACAGGGGTGGAATGAGCAGTTCTTC
TRBV3-1,TRBJ2-2,-,-,CASNRAGSNTGELFF,TGTGCCAGCAACCGCGCGGGATCGAACACCGGGGAGCTGTTTTTT
TRBV4-3,TRBJ1-1,few,TRBD1,CASSQAGTGLGEAFF,TGCGCCAGCAGCCAGGCCGGGACAGGGTTGGGTGAAGCTTTCTTT
TRBV7-2,TRBJ2-7,many,TRBD1,CASSLIGTGQYEQYF,TGTGCCAGCAGCTTAATCGGGACAGGTCAATACGAGCAGTACTTC
TRBV4-3,TRBJ2-3,-,-,CASSQDSGTDTQYF,TGCGCCAGCAGCCAAGATTCGGGCACAGATACGCAGTATTTT
TRBV28,TRBJ1-6,many,-,CASSFWSNSYNSPLHF,TGTGCCAGCAGTTTTTGGAGCAACTCCTATAATTCACCCCTCCACTTT
TRBV18,TRBJ1-1,many,-,CASSPPWSNTEAFF,TGTGCCAGCTCACCACCGTGGAGTAACACTGAAGCTTTCTTT
TRBV6-2/TRBV6-3,TRBJ1-1,many,-,CASGYYTEAFF,TGTGCCAGCGGATACTACACTGAAGCTTTCTTT
TRBV7-3,TRBJ2-3,-,TRBD2,CASSPGPGGDTQYF,TGTGCCAGCAGCCCGGGACCGGGAGGAGATACGCAGTATTTT
TRBV11-2,TRBJ1-2,many,-,CASSSDLNYGYTF,TGTGCCAGCAGCTCGGACCTTAACTATGGCTACACCTTC
TRBV11-2,TRBJ1-3,many,-,CASSPSGNTIYF,TGTGCCAGCAGCCCGTCTGGAAACACCATATATTTT
TRBV7-9,TRBJ1-1,many,-,CASSLNGEKDTEAFF,TGTGCCAGCAGCTTAAACGGGGAGAAAGACACTGAAGCTTTCTTT
TRBV24-1,TRBJ1-1,many,-,CATSARNTEAFF,TGTGCCACCAGTGCCCGGAACACTGAAGCTTTCTTT
TRBV5-5,TRBJ2-7,few,TRBD1,CASRDRGLIGEQYF,TGTGCCAGCAGGGACAGGGGGCTAATAGGCGAGCAGTACTTC
TRBV18,TRBJ1-2,-,-,CASLQDRNYGYTF,TGTGCCAGCTTACAAGACAGGAACTATGGCTACACCTTC
TRBV5-5,TRBJ1-1,many,-,CASSLDYRVYTEAFF,TGTGCCAGCAGCTTGGACTACAGGGTCTACACTGAAGCTTTCTTT
TRBV28,TRBJ2-7,many,-,CASSFRSAYEQYF,TGTGCCAGCAGTTTCAGGTCTGCCTACGAGCAGTACTTC